This T cell receptor beta chain was identified during a study of technical replicates of blood from a handful of donors. Profiled with immunoSEQ multiplex PCR; TCRdb holds only in-frame clones, not every one. The sample has roughly 80,000 clones, 75% to 95% seen once; the top ten hold 0.2% to 0.3%. CDR3 length: 16 residues. Germline trimming cut 6 bases from V and 4 bases from J; bases unmatched to any gene: 10. CDR1 is MDHEN, CDR2 SYDVKM, per germline. V gene TRBV28 combines with J gene TRBJ2-1, with 9 bases lining up with TRBD2. This clonotype was sampled from a human donor in good health. Sequencing input: T cells isolated from PBMCs. The CDR3 loop reads CASSSNLAGDYNEQFF. The DNA of the CDR3 is TGTGCCAGCAGCTCGAACTTAGCGGGAGATTACAATGAGCAGTTCTTC. Variable domain in full (rest from reference TRBV28 and TRBJ2-1): DVKVTQSSRYLVKRTGEKVFLECVQDMDHENMFWYRQDPGLGLRLIYFSYDVKMKEKGDIPEGYSVSREKKERFSLILESASTNQTSMYLCASSSNLAGDYNEQFFGPGTRLTVL.